This T cell receptor beta chain derives from a study of shared clonotypes between healthy human individuals. Overall study: Sampling drew on donors who were a couple of women and a few men aged 18 to 49. Three CD4 naive, three CD4 memory, two CD8 naive and one CD8 memory plate were used per donor.

The V end was cut by 0 bases, the J end by 8 bases, with 13 bases between. This CDR3 spans 14 amino acids. Germline CDR1 reads SQVTM; CDR2 reads ANQGSEA. TCRdb's copy holds only in-frame clones and misses some; the assay was immunoSEQ multiplex PCR. The sample has about 2,200,000 clones; more than 85% are singletons. As to this clone: Its antigen is not known.

CD45RO-negative CD8 cells positively selected for CCR7 made up the naive population, which excluded terminally differentiated effector memory CD45RA+ cells. Study-wide results and caveats: Clonotypes that were shared across a handful of donors made up about 4.5% of naive CD4 clonotypes. Rarefaction analysis demonstrated incomplete sorted-subset sequencing notwithstanding large depth.

Sequenced sample: naive CD8+ T cells from PBMCs. The sequence derives from a man younger than 30 in good health. Some clones in this sample may be carry-over from other donors' samples. The chain links TRBV29-1 to TRBJ1-4; no clear D. The CDR3 is CSVEDQEGGEKLFF. In DNA, the CDR3 is TGCAGCGTTGAAGATCAGGAGGGAGGGGAAAAACTGTTTTTT.